The clone carrying this TCR beta chain was seen at least ten times. Its antigen is not known. Germline V lookup: CDR1 SNHLY, CDR2 FYNNEI. CDR3 length equals 14 residues. The germline V and J ends were trimmed by 1 base and 0 bases, with 7 bases remaining between them. The data stem from a study of Graves' ophthalmopathy and Graves' hyperthyroidism. In the study overall: Peripheral blood was obtained at first diagnosis, ahead of any treatment. Study conclusions and caveats: The model's prediction of ophthalmopathy progression had approximately 67% sensitivity and around 78% specificity. Clonotypes were expanded in thyroid at above 0.001 frequency, and most also appeared in blood.

Amplified TCR beta CDR3 regions were obtained using RNA transcripts as template. RT-PCR was first run with HTBI primers, then multiplex PCR in a second round. TCRdb used MiXCR to reprocess the multiplex PCR reads, holding one entry per CDR3 protein. The sample has 660,000 or so distinct CDR3 sequences; approximately 39% are singletons. Out of 7.5 to 10 ml of fresh peripheral blood, PBMCs were obtained. The chain carries TRBV2 and TRBJ2-7, with D hard to call. The TCR sequence derives from an adult man with Graves' ophthalmopathy. Sequencing input: peripheral blood. CDR3 sequence reads: CASSEGFGSYEQYF. In DNA form, the CDR3 reads TGTGCCAGCAGTGAAGGCTTCGGCTCCTACGAGCAGTACTTC.